Shown below are 21 T cell receptor beta chains from a single sample sequenced in a study of esophageal squamous cell carcinoma under preoperative chemotherapy. Indicated time point: before preoperative PTX-NDP chemotherapy. TCRdb passed the PCR reads through MiXCR, listing each CDR3 protein once. The sample holds 15,000 to 20,000 distinct CDR3 sequences, just under 50% seen once. The specimen was collected from a patient given preoperative chemotherapy. These receptors were collected from a human donor with esophageal squamous cell carcinoma. The donor label of this sample is uncertain.

This clonotype was observed once. This CDR3 reads CASSLPSDTSQYF. CDR3 DNA: TGTGCCAGCAGCTTACCAAGCGATACGTCCCAGTACTTC. V gene TRBV7-2 combines with J gene TRBJ2-5; unclear D gene. The CDR3 has 13 residues. Looked up from germline, CDR1 is SGHTA and CDR2 is FQGNSA. Deletions cut 2 bases from V and 9 bases from J, with 13 bases between.

This chain uses TRBV7-2 with TRBJ2-7, with TRBD2 identical over 7 bases. The germline V gene encodes CDR1 SGHTA and CDR2 FQGNSA. V lost 3 bases and J lost 7; bases outside the gene matches: 9. This CDR3 region has 14 residues. CDR3 nucleotides: TGTGCCAGCAGCTTTCTCAGCGGGATGGGGGAGCAGTACTTC. This encodes CASSFLSGMGEQYF.

V usage is TRBV7-6 and J usage is TRBJ2-5, with D possibly TRBD2 on 6 matching bases. CDR3 size: 15 residues. The germline V gene encodes CDR1 SGHVS and CDR2 FNYEAQ. V lost 5 bases and J lost 2, with 15 bases in between. The CDR3 nucleotides are TGTGCCAGCAGCCTCGGATGGGGAGGACAAGAGACCCAGTACTTC. Translated: CASSLGWGGQETQYF. Supplemented by reference TRBV7-6 and TRBJ2-5, the full variable domain reads GAGVSQSPRYKVTKRGQDVALRCDPISGHVSLYWYRQALGQGPEFLTYFNYEAQQDKSGLPNDRFSAERPEGSISTLTIQRTEQRDSAMYRCASSLGWGGQETQYFGPGTRLLVL.

Details on this clonotype: This CDR3 fails to terminate in the conserved phenylalanine or tryptophan, so it likely reflects a read error. The gene calls are TRBV7-8 and TRBJ2-5; tentative D call: TRBD2 (5 bases). V was pared by 4 bases and J by 4 bases, with 13 bases between. The CDR3 runs 14 residues. CDR1 is SGHVS, CDR2 FQNEAQ, per germline. CDR3 region: CASSSWEKIETQYL. The CDR3 bases are TGTGCCAGCAGCTCTTGGGAGAAGATAGAGACCCAGTACTTA.

This clonotype was picked up a small number of times. This chain joins TRBV7-8 and TRBJ2-3, with a possible D match to TRBD2 (6 bases). V lost 5 bases and J 1 base, leaving 22 bases between the germline ends. The CDR3 runs 18 residues. Germline V CDR1 and CDR2: SGHVS, FQNEAQ. CDR3 nucleotides: TGTGCCAGCAGCCTCCGGGACTGGGTTCAAGCTGGCACAGATACGCAGTATTTT. This codes for CASSLRDWVQAGTDTQYF.

This chain connects TRBV4-2 to TRBJ2-3, with TRBD2 matching over 7 bases. The germline gives CDR1 LGHNA, CDR2 YNFKEQ. CDR3 size: 16 residues. Losses at the gene ends were 2 bases for V and 4 bases for J; bases not matched to a gene: 9. CDR3 in amino acids: CASSQLGSGTADTQYF. For the CDR3, the DNA is TGTGCCAGCAGCCAACTGGGCAGCGGGACGGCAGATACGCAGTATTTT.

This clonotype has just a few counts. The chain couples TRBV4-2 to TRBJ2-1, with 8 bases lining up with TRBD2. This CDR3 is 16 amino acids long. Germline CDR1 reads LGHNA; CDR2 reads YNFKEQ. The junction had 7 bases not matched to a gene; V was cut back by 0 bases and J by 6 bases. CDR3 DNA: TGTGCCAGCAGCCAAGATCAAGCGGGAGTCATCAATGAGCAGTTCTTC. Translating gives CASSQDQAGVINEQFF.

In regard to this clonotype: One end of the junction varies from germline; a read error may be responsible. The chain combines TRBV6-1 with TRBJ2-3; TRBD2 agrees at 7 bases. This CDR3 contains 18 residues. The germline V gene encodes CDR1 MNHNS and CDR2 SASEGT. CDR3 amino acids: CASSEAPGGSGAKDTQYF. CDR3 sequence (DNA): TGTGCCAGCAGTGAAGCGCCCGGCGGGAGCGGGGCCAAAGATACCCAGTATTTC.

Judged by abundance, this clonotype is large. The chain couples TRBV7-8 to TRBJ2-1; D remains unclear. Between the trimmed V and J ends, which lost 1 base and 4 bases, there was a span of 14 bases. Germline CDR1 and CDR2: SGHVS and FQNEAQ. The CDR3 covers 16 residues. The CDR3 protein is CASSLGWSSSYNEQFF. The CDR3 DNA reads TGTGCCAGCAGCTTAGGCTGGTCCAGTAGTTACAATGAGCAGTTCTTC. Supplemented by reference TRBV7-8 and TRBJ2-1, the full variable domain reads GAGVSQSPRYKVAKRGQDVALRCDPISGHVSLFWYQQALGQGPEFLTYFQNEAQLDKSGLPSDRFFAERPEGSVSTLKIQRTQQEDSAVYLCASSLGWSSSYNEQFFGPGTRLTVL.

Comments on this clonotype: An end of the junction does not agree with germline; a read error may underlie this. The chain links TRBV7-2 to TRBJ2-3; 9 bases line up with TRBD2. Germline assignment: CDR1 SGHTA and CDR2 FQGNSA. The CDR3 covers 16 residues. The DNA of the CDR3 is TGTGCCAGCAGCGCACGACAGCGGGGGGCCAAAGATACGCAGTACTTT. This gives the protein CASSARQRGAKDTQYF.

V and J are TRBV6-1 and TRBJ2-5; D remains ambiguous. Germline V lookup: CDR1 MNHNS, CDR2 SASEGT. The CDR3 runs to 14 residues. V was cut by 2 bases and J by 4 bases, with 11 bases left in between. The CDR3 coding sequence is TGTGCCAGCAGTGAACGGACCTTGGGAGAGACCCAGTACTTC. Protein: CASSERTLGETQYF.

The chain uses TRBV12-3 or TRBV12-4 and TRBJ2-2, with TRBD2 identical over 10 bases. After removal of 4 bases from V and 3 bases from J, the junction contained 8 bases not matched to a gene. The CDR3 covers 17 residues. The CDR3 nucleotides are TGTGCCAGCAGTTGGGCTGGACTAGCGGACTACACCGGGGAGCTGTTTTTT. It codes for CASSWAGLADYTGELFF.

The rearrangement links TRBV12-3 or TRBV12-4 to TRBJ2-1, with 7 bases matching TRBD1. The V gene end was trimmed by 3 bases and the J gene end by 4 bases; junction bases not matched to a gene: 6. This CDR3 contains 15 residues. The CDR3, as DNA: TGTGCCAGCAGTTTCCGGACAGGAGCGTACAATGAGCAGTTCTTC. Translation gives CASSFRTGAYNEQFF.

This chain uses TRBV27 with TRBJ2-3; the D is unclear. V shed 2 bases and J shed 2 bases, with 17 bases lying between them. There are 17 residues in the CDR3. Per germline, CDR1 MNHEY and CDR2 SMNVEV (reference sequence). CDR3 amino acids: CASSLTYSYSDTDTQYF. DNA of the CDR3: TGTGCCAGCAGTTTAACCTATAGCTACAGTGACACAGATACGCAGTATTTT.

CDR3 DNA sequence: TGTGCCGGGGGGCATACGGGGCGTGCCAAAAACACCCAGTACTTC. Its translation: CAGGHTGRAKNTQYF. The V call is TRBV7-2, the J call TRBJ2-4; D possibly matches TRBD1 or TRBD2 (6 bases each). The germline V and J ends were trimmed by 11 bases and 13 bases, with 30 bases remaining between them. The CDR3 runs 15 residues. The germline CDR1 and CDR2 sequences are SGHTA and FQGNSA.

In its sample, this clonotype was seen a few times. The chain joins TRBV7-8 to TRBJ2-1; D gene uncertain. From germline, CDR1 is SGHVS and CDR2 FQNEAQ. Between the trimmed V and J ends, which lost 1 base and 5 bases, there was a span of 15 bases. The CDR3 is 16 amino acids. The CDR3 here is CASSLEGADPHNEQFF. CDR3 bases: TGTGCCAGCAGCTTAGAGGGTGCAGATCCGCACAATGAGCAGTTCTTC.

This sequence joins TRBV12-3 or TRBV12-4 and TRBJ2-1; 11 nucleotides agree with TRBD2. V shed 1 base and J 8 bases; nucleotides not matched to a gene: 4. This CDR3 comprises 15 residues. DNA for the CDR3: TGTGCCAGCAGTTTAGAACTAGCGGGAGAGGATGAGCAGTTCTTC. The encoded protein is CASSLELAGEDEQFF.

V usage is TRBV7-2 and J usage is TRBJ2-1; 7 nucleotides align to TRBD2. Trimming at V came to 6 bases and at J to 6 bases, leaving 11 bases not matched to a gene. The CDR3 loop spans 15 amino acids. Germline CDR1 SGHTA, CDR2 FQGNSA. The CDR3 DNA follows: TGTGCCAGCAGTCCGACGGGCGCTAGCGGCAATGAGCAGTTCTTC. The encoded protein is CASSPTGASGNEQFF.

This sequence joins TRBV7-6 and TRBJ2-7; D may correspond to TRBD1 or TRBD2 (5 bases each). Trimming removed 0 bases from V and 7 bases from J, with 13 bases in between. There are 14 residues in the CDR3. Germline-derived CDR1 and CDR2 are SGHVS and FNYEAQ. The DNA of the CDR3 is TGTGCCAGCAGCTTAGCCGGGGCCCCTCGGGAGCAGTACTTC. This codes for CASSLAGAPREQYF.

The J gene is TRBJ2-1, the V gene TRBV7-2; D is unresolved. The end of the DNA aligns better with TRBJ2-7, so the J call may be wrong. The V gene's germline CDR1 is SGHTA and CDR2 FQGNSA. CDR3 length: 15 residues. The CDR3 sequence is CASSLDGGASYEQYF. CDR3 DNA sequence: TGTGCCAGCAGCTTAGATGGCGGAGCCTCCTACGAGCAGTACTTC.

The CDR3 loop reads CASSFAFQETQYF. The CDR3 region has the DNA TGTGCCAGCAGCTTCGCGTTCCAAGAGACCCAGTACTTC. The chain carries TRBV7-8 and TRBJ2-5; no definite D call. CDR1 and CDR2 (germline): SGHVS, FQNEAQ. This CDR3 contains 13 residues. Trimming cost V 3 bases and J 1 base, with 6 bases left between them.